This record concerns one T cell receptor beta chain sequence. Time point noted: newly diagnosed GD, antithyroid drugs for less than 3 months. The TCR library used RNA extracted from PBMCs. The sample is drawn from a study of regulatory T cells in long-lasting Graves disease. Germline V gives CDR1 SGHDT, CDR2 YYEEEE. The CDR3 covers 15 residues. V was shortened by 4 bases and J by 0 bases, with 14 bases between the two germline ends. Both iRepertoire HTBI primers and Arm-PCR of CDR3 regions were used to build the TCR beta libraries. TCRdb independently ran MiXCR on the multiplex PCR reads; one entry per CDR3 protein. The top ten hold about 19% of the sample, which has more than 300,000 distinct CDR3 sequences, 15% to 20% seen once. These sequences were also reported in another study, on T cells in Graves' hyperthyroidism and ophthalmopathy.

V is TRBV5-6 and J is TRBJ2-7, with D unresolved. The clonotype comes from a woman in her late teens or twenties with Graves disease. The input for sequencing was peripheral blood mononuclear cells (PBMCs), taken at new diagnosis, from a patient treated with antithyroid drugs. Here the CDR3 DNA reads TGTGCCAGCAGCGGAGCAGGAGAGAGCTCCTACGAGCAGTACTTC. Amino acids: CASSGAGESSYEQYF.